The 9 T cell receptor beta chains below come from one sample, sequenced in a study of CD8 T cells in ankylosing spondylitis. Overall study findings and caveats: Seven to nine highly homologous variants made up a TCR beta motif that seemed to typify ankylosing spondylitis blood.

No antigens are known for them. TCRdb independently ran MiXCR on the 5' RACE reads; one entry per CDR3 protein. The profile covers about 800,000 distinct CDR3 sequences, with approximately 12% appearing a single time and approximately 0.46% taken by the ten largest. The specimen was blood, either unsorted or a sorted T cell fraction (not recorded which). The receptors shown here come from a male donor with ankylosing spondylitis.

This clonotype came up many times. The chain is built from TRBV7-2 and TRBJ2-2, with D perhaps matching TRBD1 (6 bases). Germline CDR1 reads SGHTA; CDR2 reads FQGNSA. The CDR3 length is 16 residues. Trimming shortened V by 2 bases and J by 5 bases, and 15 bases separated the two germline ends. The CDR3 here is CASSLILARGTGELFF. CDR3 in DNA: TGTGCCAGCAGCTTAATTCTAGCCAGGGGAACCGGGGAGCTGTTTTTT.

The chain combines TRBV5-1 with TRBJ2-5; D unclear. The CDR3 has 14 residues. Germline CDR1 reads SGHRS; CDR2 reads YFSETQ. Trimming left V 4 bases short and J 5 bases short, with 15 bases between. The CDR3: CASSHHQLEETQYF. The CDR3 region has the DNA TGCGCCAGCAGCCATCACCAATTGGAGGAGACCCAGTACTTC.

V is TRBV5-1 and J is TRBJ2-2; no clear D gene. CDR3 length: 12 residues. CDR1 SGHRS and CDR2 YFSETQ come from the germline V gene. V dropped 6 bases and J dropped 8 bases, with 11 bases sitting between them. The CDR3 DNA reads TGCGCCAGCAAGGAAGTGGCTGGGGAGCTGTTTTTT. Translating it yields CASKEVAGELFF.

This clonotype appeared a few times. The chain combines TRBV7-9 with TRBJ2-2; no firm D call. V was trimmed by 4 bases and J by 4 bases, leaving 13 bases between them. The CDR3 consists of 15 residues. Germline CDR1 is SEHNR and CDR2 is FQNEAQ (reference sequence). In DNA form, the CDR3 reads TGTGCCAGCAGCTCAAGAAGGTCAGGCACCGGGGAGCTGTTTTTT. Amino acid sequence: CASSSRRSGTGELFF. Based on the CDR3 plus reference TRBV7-9 and TRBJ2-2, the full variable domain is DTGVSQNPRHKITKRGQNVTFRCDPISEHNRLYWYRQTLGQGPEFLTYFQNEAQLEKSRLLSDRFSAERPKGSFSTLEIQRTEQGDSAMYLCASSSRRSGTGELFFGEGSRLTVL.

This clonotype has more than one count but fewer than ten. The chain is built from TRBV4-2 and TRBJ2-5; TRBD2 matches 7 bases. V was pared by 4 bases and J by 0 bases, with 14 bases of the junction left unmatched. The CDR3 is made up of 18 amino acids. Germline assignment: CDR1 LGHNA and CDR2 YNFKEQ. The CDR3, as DNA: TGTGCCAGCAGCCGGATTAGCGGGCCTGGGGCGTACCAAGAGACCCAGTACTTC. Amino acid sequence: CASSRISGPGAYQETQYF.

CDR3 nucleotides: TGCGCCAGCAGACTTACAGGGGTGGGGGAAAAACTGTTTTTT. Translated, it gives CASRLTGVGEKLFF. The chain uses TRBV4-1 and TRBJ1-4, with 7 bases fitting TRBD1. Germline assignment: CDR1 MGHRA and CDR2 YSYEKL. This CDR3 region has 14 residues. Unmatched junction bases numbered 9, after V lost 6 bases and J lost 8 bases.

This clonotype was counted at least ten times. The rearrangement joins TRBV20-1 to TRBJ2-2; unclear D gene. With 6 bases removed from V and 0 bases from J, the gap between germline ends came to 11 bases. Germline V lookup: CDR1 DFQATT, CDR2 SNEGSKA (reference sequence). The CDR3 is made up of 14 amino acids. CDR3 bases: TGCAGTGCCATAAAGTTCGCGAACACCGGGGAGCTGTTTTTT. Protein product: CSAIKFANTGELFF.

V usage is TRBV6-5 and J usage is TRBJ2-2; D gene unclear. V was trimmed by 2 bases and J by 1 base, leaving 8 bases between them. The germline V gene has CDR1 MNHEY and CDR2 SVGAGI. CDR3 length equals 15 residues. The CDR3 DNA follows: TGTGCCAGCAGTTACCAGCCGAAGAACACCGGGGAGCTGTTTTTT. Its translation is CASSYQPKNTGELFF.

In this sample, this clonotype turned up many times. This sequence joins TRBV5-1 and TRBJ2-3, with D uncertain. V was clipped by 4 bases and J by 0 bases, with 6 bases between them. Germline V CDR1 and CDR2: SGHRS, YFSETQ. The CDR3 totals 13 residues. The CDR3 is CASSGPSTDTQYF. CDR3 nucleotide sequence: TGCGCCAGCAGCGGGCCAAGCACAGATACGCAGTATTTT.